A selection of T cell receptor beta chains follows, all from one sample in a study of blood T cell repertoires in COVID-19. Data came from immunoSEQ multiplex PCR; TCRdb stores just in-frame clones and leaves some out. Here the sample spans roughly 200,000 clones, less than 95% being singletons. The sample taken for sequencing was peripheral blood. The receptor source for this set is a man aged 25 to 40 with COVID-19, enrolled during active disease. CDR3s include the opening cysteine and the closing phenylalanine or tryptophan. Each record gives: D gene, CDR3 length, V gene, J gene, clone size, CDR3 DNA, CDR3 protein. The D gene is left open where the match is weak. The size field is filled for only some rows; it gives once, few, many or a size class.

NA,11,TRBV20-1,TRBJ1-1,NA,TGCAGTGCACAGGTGAACACTGAAGCTTTCTTT,CSAQVNTEAFF
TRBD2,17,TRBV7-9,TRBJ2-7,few,TGTGCCAGCAGCTTAGCTGTCGCTGGCCTAGCGGGGTACGAGCAGTACTTC,CASSLAVAGLAGYEQYF
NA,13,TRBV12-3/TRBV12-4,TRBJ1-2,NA,TGTGCCAGCAGTTTACGGGGGGCAGCTGGCTACACCTTC,CASSLRGAAGYTF
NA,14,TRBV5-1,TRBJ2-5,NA,TGCGCCAGCAGCTTTAGCGGATTTAAAGAGACCCAGTACTTC,CASSFSGFKETQYF
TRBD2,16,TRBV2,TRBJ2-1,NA,TGTGCCAGCAGGAGGGAGCGGGGAGTCTCCTACAATGAGCAGTTCTTC,CASRRERGVSYNEQFF
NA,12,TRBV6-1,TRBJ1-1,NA,TGTGCCAGCGGGGATCGACAGGCACGAGCTTTCTTT,CASGDRQARAFF
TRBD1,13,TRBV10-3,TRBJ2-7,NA,TGTGCCATCAGTGTACAGGGGGCCTACGAGCAGTACTTC,CAISVQGAYEQYF
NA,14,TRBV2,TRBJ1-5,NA,TGTGCCAGCACCCTTGGAGGGAGCAATCAGCCCCAGCATTTT,CASTLGGSNQPQHF
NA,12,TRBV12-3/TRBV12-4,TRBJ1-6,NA,TGTGCCAGCACCCTAAGAGATTCACCCCTCCACTTT,CASTLRDSPLHF
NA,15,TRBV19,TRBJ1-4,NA,TGTGCCAGTAGTTTAACAGGACAGCGTAATGAAAAACTGTTTTTT,CASSLTGQRNEKLFF
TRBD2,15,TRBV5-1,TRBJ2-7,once,TGCGCCAGCAGCTTGGAGGTAGCGGGGCCCTACGAGCAGTACTTC,CASSLEVAGPYEQYF
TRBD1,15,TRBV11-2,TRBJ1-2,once,TGTGCCAGCAGCTTCGCCGGGACAGGGGGCATACCAAACACCTTC,CASSFAGTGGIPNTF
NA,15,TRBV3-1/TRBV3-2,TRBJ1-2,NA,TGTGCCAGCAGCCAAGTAGGCGGAACTAACTATGGCTACACCTTC,CASSQVGGTNYGYTF
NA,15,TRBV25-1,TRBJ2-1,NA,TGTGCCAGCAGTGAGGACAAATACTCCTACAATGAGCAGTTCTTC,CASSEDKYSYNEQFF
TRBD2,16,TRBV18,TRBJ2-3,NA,TGTGCCAGCTCACCTCCCGCACTAGCGGGGATAGATACGCAGTATTTT,CASSPPALAGIDTQYF
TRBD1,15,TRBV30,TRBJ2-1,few,TGTGCCTGGAGTGTACAGGGGGGACAATACAATGAGCAGTTCTTC,CAWSVQGGQYNEQFF
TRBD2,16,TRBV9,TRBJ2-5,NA,TGTGCCAGCAGCGTAGCGAGCGGGGGGCGGGAAGAGACCCAGTACTTC,CASSVASGGREETQYF
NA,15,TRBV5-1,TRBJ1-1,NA,TGCGCCAGCAGCCTCATGTCCAATTCGGGCACTGAAGCTTTCTTT,CASSLMSNSGTEAFF
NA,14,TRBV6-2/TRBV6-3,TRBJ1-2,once,TGTGCCAGCAGTCCACCACAGGGCTTCTATGGCTACACCTTC,CASSPPQGFYGYTF
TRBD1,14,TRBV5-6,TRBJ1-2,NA,TGTGCCAGCACCGATCGGGACAGGGGCTATGGCTACACCTTC,CASTDRDRGYGYTF
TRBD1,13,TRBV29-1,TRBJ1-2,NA,TGCAGCGGGGGGGACAGGGGAAACTATGGCTACACCTTC,CSGGDRGNYGYTF
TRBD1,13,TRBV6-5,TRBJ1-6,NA,TGTGCCAGCAATACGACAGGGAATTCACCCCTCCACTTT,CASNTTGNSPLHF
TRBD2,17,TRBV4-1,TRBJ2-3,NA,TGCGCCAGCAGCCAGTCTGGACTAGCGGGTAGCACAGATACGCAGTATTTT,CASSQSGLAGSTDTQYF
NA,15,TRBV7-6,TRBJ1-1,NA,TGTGCCAGCAGCTTAGGAGCGGGTGTGAACACTGAAGCTTTCTTT,CASSLGAGVNTEAFF
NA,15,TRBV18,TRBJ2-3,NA,TGTGCCAGCTCACCGTCGCCCACTAGCACAGATACGCAGTATTTT,CASSPSPTSTDTQYF
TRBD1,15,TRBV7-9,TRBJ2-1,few,TGTGCCAGCAGCTTAGGGACAGGGGGGAACAATGAGCAGTTCTTC,CASSLGTGGNNEQFF
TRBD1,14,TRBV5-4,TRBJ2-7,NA,TGTGCCAGCAGCACCGGACAGGCGACATACGAGCAGTACTTC,CASSTGQATYEQYF
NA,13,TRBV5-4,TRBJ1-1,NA,TGTGCCAGCAGCTTGGGGCAGTACACTGAAGCTTTCTTT,CASSLGQYTEAFF
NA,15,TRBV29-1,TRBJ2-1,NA,TGCAGCGTTCCGAGGAGTACTGGGTACTACAATGAGCAGTTCTTC,CSVPRSTGYYNEQFF
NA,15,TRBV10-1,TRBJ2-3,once,TGCGCCAGCAGTCTGGGACAAGTTAGCACAGATACGCAGTATTTT,CASSLGQVSTDTQYF
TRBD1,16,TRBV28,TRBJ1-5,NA,TGTGCCAGCAATGACAGGGCGATGTGGAGCAATCAGCCCCAGCATTTT,CASNDRAMWSNQPQHF
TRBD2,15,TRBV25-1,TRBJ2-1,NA,TGTGCCAGCAGTGCCCAACTAGCGGGGGGAGGTGAGCAGTTCTTC,CASSAQLAGGGEQFF
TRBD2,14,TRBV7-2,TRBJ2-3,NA,TGTGCCAGCAGTCTAGCGGGGGGGCATCTGGCGCAGTATTTT,CASSLAGGHLAQYF
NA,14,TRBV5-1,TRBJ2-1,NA,TGCGCCAGCAGTTCCCGCCAGGGAGGCAATGAGCAGTTCTTC,CASSSRQGGNEQFF
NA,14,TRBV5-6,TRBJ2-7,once,TGTGCCAGCAGCTTGCGGGATAATGACTACGAGCAGTACTTC,CASSLRDNDYEQYF
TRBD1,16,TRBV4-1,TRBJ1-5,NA,TGCGCCAGCAGCCAAACCGGGACAGGGGTCAATCAGCCCCAGCATTTT,CASSQTGTGVNQPQHF
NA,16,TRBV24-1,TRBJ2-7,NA,TGTGCCACCAGTGACATGACAGACCCGCAAACCTACGAGCAGTACTTC,CATSDMTDPQTYEQYF
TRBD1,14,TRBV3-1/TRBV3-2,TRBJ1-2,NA,TGTGCCAGCAGCCTCGACACAGGGGTAAAAGGCTACACCTTC,CASSLDTGVKGYTF
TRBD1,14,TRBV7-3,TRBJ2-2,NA,TGTGCCAGCAGCCGACAGGGGGGTCACGGGGAGCTGTTTTTT,CASSRQGGHGELFF
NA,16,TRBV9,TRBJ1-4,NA,TGTGCCAGCAGCGTAGATCTTCACGGGTTTGGCGAAAAACTGTTTTTT,CASSVDLHGFGEKLFF
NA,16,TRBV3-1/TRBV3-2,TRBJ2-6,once,TGTGCCAGCAGCCAAGGAGGGCAGTCTGGGGCCAACGTCCTGACTTTC,CASSQGGQSGANVLTF
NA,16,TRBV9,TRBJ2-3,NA,TGTGCCAGCAGCGTAGTCGGGGCAGGGGCCACAGATACGCAGTATTTT,CASSVVGAGATDTQYF
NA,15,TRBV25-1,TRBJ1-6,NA,TGTGCCAGCAGTGATCAATGGGGCCTAAATTCACCCCTCCACTTT,CASSDQWGLNSPLHF
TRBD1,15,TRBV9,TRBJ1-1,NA,TGTGCCAGCAGCTCCCCGGGACAGGGGATCGATGAAGCTTTCTTT,CASSSPGQGIDEAFF
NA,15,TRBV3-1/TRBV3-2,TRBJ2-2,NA,TGTGCCAGCAGCCAAGGACTAGGGGAGTCCGGGGAGCTGTTTTTT,CASSQGLGESGELFF
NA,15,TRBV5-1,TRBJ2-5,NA,TGCGCCAGCAGCTTGGTTTTTGCAGGTCAAGAGACCCAGTACTTC,CASSLVFAGQETQYF
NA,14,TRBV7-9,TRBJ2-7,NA,TGTGCCAGCAGCTTAGGAGGCAGGGTCGACGAGCAGTACTTC,CASSLGGRVDEQYF
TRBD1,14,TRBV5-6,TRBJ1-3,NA,TGTGCCAGCAGCCCAGGACAGGGGGAATACACCATATATTTT,CASSPGQGEYTIYF